This T cell receptor (beta chain) originates from a study of T cell responses to AZD1222 COVID-19 vaccine (dated by TCRdb to the early 2020s). A note on the overall study: AZD1222 recipients whose second dose came at about 4 weeks and those whose second dose came at about 12 weeks were combined into one group, since spike-specific TCR depth and breadth did not differ between the two schedules. A total of under 250 trial participants underwent TCR sequencing, of whom about 200 had received two doses of AZD1222 and about 25 had received two doses of the MenACWY control vaccine. Trial participants were enrolled by age into subgroups of 18-55, 56-69 and 70-plus years, and around 150, 28 and 57 TCR-sequenced participants, respectively, were included in these subgroups.

The CDR3 regions of human TCRbeta chains were subjected to immunosequencing. The authors processed their data as follows. Repertoire TCRs were matched against a reference library of SARS-CoV-2-specific TCRs generated with the MIRA antigen-specificity platform. Breadth was defined as the fraction of unique TCRs that were SARS-CoV-2-associated, and depth was defined as the fraction of total T cells that were SARS-CoV-2-associated. Each spike-specific TCR was assigned to its reactive spike region and to a CD4 or CD8 class using the MIRA data. Log10-transformed breadth and depth values were compared by one-way ANOVA with Sidak's multiple comparisons tests. TCRdb took this table from immuneACCESS and kept in-frame rearrangements with V and J called. Such tables lack part of the clones; where checked against another copy, unresolved V genes explain under half of the gap, and the rest is unexplained. V and J calls and clone size follow that table, whereas D and trimming were derived from the DNA. The sample includes about 180,000 clones, with around 90% observed a single time. The top ten clones comprise approximately 1.6% of the sample.

The time point label of this sample denotes: baseline before first vaccination. Samples from vaccinated people were obtained from the UK trials COV001 and COV002, which included a single-blind randomized controlled phase 2/3 trial of AZD1222 (ChAdOx1 nCoV-19) in healthy adults. For TCRbeta chain sequencing, PBMC samples from trial participants were taken at day 0 and at day 28 after the second dose. Points on this clone: Its antigen is not yet known. Base qualities are not recorded, but no much larger clone differs from it by a single base.

The paper as a whole reports these results and caveats: CD4 TCRs associated with the vaccine covered the entire spike protein, and the dominant responses were in regions 160-218 and 743-854. The 56-69-year group was small, and its depth increase did not reach significance, likely because of low power. Conclusions about previously exposed vaccinees were limited because only five to seven AZD1222 recipients were SARS-CoV-2 seropositive at baseline. Spike-specific TCR breadth and depth rose significantly after two AZD1222 doses compared with day 0 and with MenACWY recipients. Participants were mostly white British and included more females than males, and it was suggested by the authors that clonal diversity may have been underestimated. Epitopes outside the regions mutated in the B.1.351 and B.1.1.7 variants were reportedly recognized by nearly half of the unique spike-specific TCRs. No day 14 peak-response samples were available, so repertoires were characterized only after the peak T cell response.

The sequence was collected from an adult in good health. Sequencing was performed on peripheral blood, taken on day 0 of AZD1222 vaccination.

The bases are TGTGCCACCAGCTCGGGGGAGCATACTTCTCCCCAGTACTTC. This codes for CATSSGEHTSPQYF. The sequence joins TRBV19 to TRBJ2-4; perhaps TRBD2 is the D gene, with 6 bases matching. There are 14 amino acids in the CDR3, from cysteine to phenylalanine inclusive. Only CDR3 DNA is held: 42 bases, read in frame from base 1. The V and J ends are trimmed by 10 bases and 13 bases, leaving 26 bases between them. The germline V gene (reference sequence) supplies CDR1 LNHDA and CDR2 SQIVND. With the portions outside the CDR3 filled from the reference TRBV19 and TRBJ2-4 genes, the complete variable region becomes DGGITQSPKYLFRKEGQNVTLSCEQNLNHDAMYWYRQDPGQGLRLIYYSQIVNDFQKGDIAEGYSVSREKKESFPLTVTSAQKNPTAFYLCATSSGEHTSPQYFGAGTRLSVL.